What follows are 22 T cell receptor beta chains derived from one specimen sequenced in a study of OX40 agonist ivuxolimab in advanced cancers. The method behind the library was the immunoSEQ multiplex PCR assay. This immuneACCESS table, as held by TCRdb, lists in-frame sequences with V and J called but not all clones. Of the missing ones, under half trace to an unresolved V gene in checked studies; the others have no known cause. Present in this sample are 55,000 to 80,000 clones, around nine tenths of which were seen just once. The leading ten clones occupy approximately 2.1% of the sample. The material was CD4+ or CD8+ T cells sorted from blood, obtained in a trial of the OX40 agonist ivuxolimab. The receptors shown here come from an adult with an advanced solid tumor such as melanoma, head and neck, liver or kidney cancer.

The gene calls are TRBV5-6 and TRBJ2-5; TRBD2 matches 7 bases. CDR1 and CDR2 from the germline V gene are SGHDT and YYEEEE. The CDR3 spans 16 residues. With 3 bases clipped from V and 5 bases from J, the junction kept 13 bases outside the gene matches. The DNA of the CDR3 is TGTGCCAGCAGCTACTCCCGGGACTACCTATGGGAGACCCAGTACTTC. Its translation is CASSYSRDYLWETQYF.

The chain couples TRBV21-1 to TRBJ1-2; no DNA check was done on the table's D call, TRBD1. TRBV21-1 is deemed a pseudogene. The CDR3 consists of 18 residues. As DNA, the CDR3 is TGTGCCCCACCGCGGGGCCCGGGACAGAGTCCTTCTAACTATGGCTACACCTTC. Translation gives CAPPRGPGQSPSNYGYTF.

The gene calls are TRBV27 and TRBJ2-1; 9 bases line up with TRBD1. With 5 bases clipped from V and 7 bases from J, the junction kept 6 bases outside the gene matches. CDR3 size: 14 residues. CDR1 and CDR2 (germline): MNHEY, SMNVEV (reference sequence). CDR3 bases: TGTGCCAGCAGTCCTGGACAGGGGTTAAATGAGCAGTTCTTC. This codes for CASSPGQGLNEQFF.

This clone was found many times. The chain couples TRBV19 to TRBJ2-1; tentative D call: TRBD1 (6 bases). Germline CDR1 and CDR2: LNHDA and SQIVND (reference sequence). Trimming cost V 6 bases and J 7 bases, with 16 bases left between them. This CDR3 has 14 amino acids. CDR3 amino acids: CASSPPNRANEQFF. The CDR3 bases are TGTGCCAGTAGCCCTCCGAACAGGGCGAATGAGCAGTTCTTC.

The chain recombines TRBV7-3 with TRBJ2-3, with 8 bases lining up with TRBD2. The CDR3 is 17 amino acids. V lost 2 bases, J lost 4 bases, and 11 bases stayed unmatched. The V gene's germline CDR1 is SGHTA and CDR2 FQGTGA. Here the CDR3 reads CASSLERAGGGADTQYF. The CDR3 bases are TGTGCCAGCAGCTTAGAGCGGGCGGGAGGAGGAGCAGATACGCAGTATTTT.

The genes are TRBV6-6 and TRBJ2-5; possibly TRBD1 for D (6 bases). The V end was cut by 3 bases, the J end by 4 bases, with 15 bases between. The CDR3 extends over 15 amino acids. Germline V gives CDR1 MNHNY, CDR2 SVGAGI (reference sequence). The CDR3 DNA is TGTGCCAGCAGTTATGGGCAGGGGTTGAGAGAGACCCAGTACTTC. This sequence encodes CASSYGQGLRETQYF.

The V and J genes are TRBV27 and TRBJ2-1, with D perhaps given as TRBD1 or TRBD2 (5 bases each). The CDR3 runs to 17 residues. V shed 3 bases and J shed 0 bases, with 15 bases lying between them. Germline loops: CDR1 MNHEY, CDR2 SMNVEV (reference sequence). The CDR3 is CASSFGRDRSSYNEQFF. Written as DNA, the CDR3 is TGTGCCAGCAGTTTTGGAAGGGACCGTAGCTCCTACAATGAGCAGTTCTTC.

This rearrangement joins TRBV11-2 to TRBJ1-1; 9 nucleotides align to TRBD1. This CDR3 has 15 amino acids. V shed 3 bases and J 6 bases; nucleotides not matched to a gene: 8. Germline lookup yields CDR1 SGHAT and CDR2 FQNNGV. The CDR3 is CASSFGGTGLSEAFF. As DNA, the CDR3 is TGTGCCAGCAGCTTCGGGGGGACAGGGCTCTCTGAAGCTTTCTTT.

V is TRBV6-1 and J is TRBJ2-2; possible D gene TRBD2, 6 bases. There are 15 residues in the CDR3. Germline CDR1 is MNHNS and CDR2 is SASEGT. This chain's CDR3 is CVSRERPWRVGELFF. CDR3 coding DNA: TGTGTCAGTAGAGAGCGGCCTTGGAGGGTAGGGGAGCTGTTTTTT.

The rearrangement links TRBV19 to TRBJ1-6; 7 bases line up with TRBD1. CDR3 length equals 14 residues. Germline CDR1 is LNHDA and CDR2 is SQIVND (reference sequence). Trimming took 7 bases from V and 6 from J; bases not matched to a gene: 6. This CDR3 is CASTPSGGNSPLHF. CDR3 nucleotide sequence: TGTGCCAGTACTCCGTCAGGGGGTAATTCACCCCTCCACTTT.

This clone was recorded once. The CDR3 protein is CASSPYSGANVLTF. The CDR3 DNA reads as TGTGCCAGCAGCCCGTACTCTGGGGCCAACGTCCTGACTTTC. The gene calls are TRBV28 and TRBJ2-6; D gene uncertain. The CDR3 runs 14 residues. The germline V gene encodes CDR1 MDHEN and CDR2 SYDVKM. V gave up 6 bases and J gave up 0 bases, with 6 bases separating them.

The chain employs TRBV5-4 and TRBJ2-2; 7 positions agree with TRBD1. With V trimmed by 4 bases and J by 6 bases, 3 bases remained unmatched. Germline V gene data show CDR1 as SGHNT and CDR2 as YYREEE (reference sequence). CDR3 length equals 13 residues. CDR3 in DNA: TGTGCCAGCAGCCAGACAGGGCCCGGGGAGCTGTTTTTT. This encodes CASSQTGPGELFF.

The chain joins TRBV4-1 to TRBJ1-1; tentatively, D is TRBD1 (6 bases). V was trimmed by 4 bases and J by 1 base, leaving 25 bases between them. Germline V gene data show CDR1 as MGHRA and CDR2 as YSYEKL. This CDR3 comprises 19 residues. CDR3 DNA: TGCGCCAGCAGCCGTAATCCCTACGTGGGGGCCAACACGAACACTGAAGCTTTCTTT. It yields the protein CASSRNPYVGANTNTEAFF.

V gene TRBV10-3 combines with J gene TRBJ2-5; 7 bases agree with TRBD1. The CDR3 totals 16 residues. With 3 bases clipped from V and 3 bases from J, the junction kept 10 bases outside the gene matches. Per germline, CDR1 ENHRY and CDR2 SYGVKD. The CDR3 is CAISESPGTAEETQYF. DNA for the CDR3: TGTGCCATCAGTGAAAGCCCCGGGACAGCTGAAGAGACCCAGTACTTC.

This sequence joins TRBV29-1 and TRBJ1-2; D gene uncertain. V dropped 1 base and J dropped 0 bases, with 18 bases sitting between them. This CDR3 has 17 residues. Germline V gives CDR1 SQVTM, CDR2 ANQGSEA. Here the CDR3 DNA reads TGCAGCGTTGAAGGGGTCCCGGGAGGAACAACTAACTATGGCTACACCTTC. Translation gives CSVEGVPGGTTNYGYTF.

This clone was seen only once. The chain employs TRBV9 and TRBJ2-3; D may be TRBD2 (6 bases). The germline V gene encodes CDR1 SGDLS and CDR2 YYNGEE. This CDR3 comprises 14 residues. V lost 4 bases, J lost 2 bases, and 11 bases lay in between. The CDR3 loop reads CASSRDSNTDTQYF. The CDR3 DNA reads as TGTGCCAGCAGCCGGGACTCAAACACAGATACGCAGTATTTT.

The gene calls are TRBV5-4 and TRBJ2-2; D is unresolved. V gave up 4 bases and J gave up 5 bases, with 6 bases separating them. CDR3 size: 12 residues. Germline V gene data show CDR1 as SGHNT and CDR2 as YYREEE (reference sequence). CDR3 in amino acids: CASSQETGELFF. The DNA for the CDR3 is TGTGCCAGCAGCCAGGAGACCGGGGAGCTGTTTTTT.

The J gene is TRBJ2-3, the V gene TRBV11-3, with a possible D match to TRBD2 (6 bases). The CDR3 extends over 16 amino acids. Germline V gene data show CDR1 as SGHNT and CDR2 as YENEEA. V was shortened by 3 bases and J by 3 bases, with 16 bases between the two germline ends. The CDR3 coding sequence is TGTGCCAGCAGCTTCGGGGGAAGTTATAAGACAGATACGCAGTATTTT. It is translated as CASSFGGSYKTDTQYF.

This sequence joins TRBV7-2 and TRBJ2-2; tentative D call: TRBD1 (6 bases). The CDR3 is made up of 17 amino acids. V lost 1 base and J 3 bases, leaving 15 bases between the germline ends. Germline values: CDR1 SGHTA, CDR2 FQGNSA. The CDR3 sequence: CASSLELRGRHTGELFF. The CDR3 DNA reads TGTGCCAGCAGCTTAGAGCTCAGGGGTCGACACACCGGGGAGCTGTTTTTT. Filled out from reference TRBV7-2 and TRBJ2-2, the complete variable domain reads GAGVSQSPSNKVTEKGKDVELRCDPISGHTALYWYRQSLGQGLEFLIYFQGNSAPDKSGLPSDRFSAERTGGSVSTLTIQRTQQEDSAVYLCASSLELRGRHTGELFFGEGSRLTVL.

J is TRBJ1-2 and V is TRBV19, with D uncertain. Trimming pared 3 bases from V and 1 base from J, leaving 12 bases between. Germline CDR1 is LNHDA and CDR2 is SQIVND (reference sequence). The CDR3 runs 15 residues. CDR3 loop: CASSIGFGSNYGYTF. The CDR3, as DNA: TGTGCCAGTAGTATCGGTTTTGGGAGTAACTATGGCTACACCTTC.

CDR3 nucleotides: TGTGCCAGCTCTCCAGGGCAGGCCTATTCACCCCTCCACTTT. The encoded protein is CASSPGQAYSPLHF. The rearrangement joins TRBV18 to TRBJ1-6; tentative D call: TRBD1 (5 bases). The CDR3 extends over 14 amino acids. CDR1 is KGHSH and CDR2 is LQKENI in the germline V gene. Between the trimmed V and J ends, which lost 6 bases and 8 bases, there was a span of 14 bases.

This chain uses TRBV4-1 with TRBJ2-3; D ambiguous. Trimming removed 1 base from V and 2 bases from J, with 13 bases in between. This CDR3 is built from 16 residues. Germline lookup yields CDR1 MGHRA and CDR2 YSYEKL. The CDR3 DNA is TGCGCCAGCAGCCAAGGTATTACAGCTCTCACAGATACGCAGTATTTT. Amino acid sequence: CASSQGITALTDTQYF.